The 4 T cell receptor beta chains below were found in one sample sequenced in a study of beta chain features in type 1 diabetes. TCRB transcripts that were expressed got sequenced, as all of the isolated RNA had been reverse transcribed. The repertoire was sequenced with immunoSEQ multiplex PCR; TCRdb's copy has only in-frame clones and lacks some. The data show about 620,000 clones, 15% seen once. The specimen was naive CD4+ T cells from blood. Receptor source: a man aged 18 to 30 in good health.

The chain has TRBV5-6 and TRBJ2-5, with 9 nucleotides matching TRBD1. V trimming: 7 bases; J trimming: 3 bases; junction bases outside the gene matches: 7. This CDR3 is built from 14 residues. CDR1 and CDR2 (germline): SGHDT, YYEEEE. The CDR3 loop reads CASRQGVSEETQYF. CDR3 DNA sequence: TGTGCCAGCCGACAGGGGGTCTCTGAAGAGACCCAGTACTTC.

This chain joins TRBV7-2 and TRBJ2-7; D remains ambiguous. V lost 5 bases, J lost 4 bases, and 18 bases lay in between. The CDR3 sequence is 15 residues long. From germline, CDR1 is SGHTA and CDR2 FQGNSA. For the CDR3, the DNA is TGTGCCAGCAGCCCCACGGTATCCGGCAAATACGAGCAGTACTTC. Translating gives CASSPTVSGKYEQYF.

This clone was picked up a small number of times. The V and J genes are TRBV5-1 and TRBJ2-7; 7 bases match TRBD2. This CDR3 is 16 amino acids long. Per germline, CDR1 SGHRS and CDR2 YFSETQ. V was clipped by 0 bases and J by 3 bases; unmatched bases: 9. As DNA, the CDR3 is TGCGCCAGCAGCTTGGCCGGTGGGAGGGCCGGCTACGAGCAGTACTTC. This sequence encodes CASSLAGGRAGYEQYF.

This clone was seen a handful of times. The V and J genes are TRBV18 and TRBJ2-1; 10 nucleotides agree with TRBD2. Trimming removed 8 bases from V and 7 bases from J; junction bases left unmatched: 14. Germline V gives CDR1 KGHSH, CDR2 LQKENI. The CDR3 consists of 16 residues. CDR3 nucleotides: TGTGCCAGCCAACCTACCTTAGCGGGAGGTGGGAATGAGCAGTTCTTC. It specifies CASQPTLAGGGNEQFF. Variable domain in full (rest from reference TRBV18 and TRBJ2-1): NAGVMQNPRHLVRRRGQEARLRCSPMKGHSHVYWYRQLPEEGLKFMVYLQKENIIDESGMPKERFSAEFPKEGPSILRIQQVVRGDSAAYFCASQPTLAGGGNEQFFGPGTRLTVL.